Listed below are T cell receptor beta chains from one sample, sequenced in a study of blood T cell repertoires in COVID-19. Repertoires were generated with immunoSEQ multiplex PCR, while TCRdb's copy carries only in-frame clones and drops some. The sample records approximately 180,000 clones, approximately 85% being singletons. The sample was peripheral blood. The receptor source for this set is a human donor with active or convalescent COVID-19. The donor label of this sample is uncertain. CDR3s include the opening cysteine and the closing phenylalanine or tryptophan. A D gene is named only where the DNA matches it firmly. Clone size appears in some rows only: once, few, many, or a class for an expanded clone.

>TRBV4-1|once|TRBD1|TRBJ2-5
CASSPTGGETQYF
TGCGCCAGCAGCCCGACAGGGGGGGAGACCCAGTACTTC
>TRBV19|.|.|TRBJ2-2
CASSIVGTTGELFF
TGTGCCAGTAGTATTGTGGGGACAACCGGGGAGCTGTTTTTT
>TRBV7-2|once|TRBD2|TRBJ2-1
CASSPGTSGGARYNEQFF
TGTGCCAGCAGCCCAGGGACTAGCGGGGGGGCTAGGTACAATGAGCAGTTCTTC
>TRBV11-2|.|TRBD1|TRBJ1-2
CASSDEDRGNYGYTF
TGTGCCAGCAGCGATGAAGACAGGGGGAACTATGGCTACACCTTC
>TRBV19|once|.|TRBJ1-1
CASSISKNTEAFF
TGTGCCAGTAGTATATCCAAGAACACTGAAGCTTTCTTT
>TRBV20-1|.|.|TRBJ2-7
CSASILAVDYEQYF
TGCAGTGCTAGTATCTTAGCGGTTGACTACGAGCAGTACTTC
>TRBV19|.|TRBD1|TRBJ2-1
CASSPRRGSTYNEQFF
TGTGCCAGTAGTCCGCGCAGGGGGAGTACCTACAATGAGCAGTTCTTC
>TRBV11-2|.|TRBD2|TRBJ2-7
CASSLDTGGYEQYF
TGTGCCAGCAGCTTAGACACGGGAGGCTACGAGCAGTACTTC
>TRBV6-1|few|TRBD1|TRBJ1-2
CASSEVTGGVGYTF
TGTGCCAGCAGTGAAGTTACAGGGGGCGTCGGCTACACCTTC
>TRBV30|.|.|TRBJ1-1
CAWGVPRGVNTEAFF
TGTGCCTGGGGGGTTCCAAGGGGTGTCAACACTGAAGCTTTCTTT
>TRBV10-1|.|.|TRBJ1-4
CASSDTGENEKLFF
TGCGCCAGCAGTGATACGGGAGAGAATGAAAAACTGTTTTTT
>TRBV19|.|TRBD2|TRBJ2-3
CASSIGAGGITDTQYF
TGTGCCAGTAGTATAGGGGCGGGGGGGATCACAGATACGCAGTATTTT
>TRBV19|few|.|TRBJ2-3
CASSIWAFTDTQYF
TGTGCCAGTAGTATCTGGGCCTTCACAGATACGCAGTATTTT
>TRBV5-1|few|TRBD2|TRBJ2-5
CASSRLAGGLQETQYF
TGCGCCAGCAGCCGACTAGCGGGGGGCCTCCAAGAGACCCAGTACTTC
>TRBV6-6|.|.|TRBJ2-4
CASSQPTVRVGENIQYF
TGTGCCAGCAGTCAACCGACGGTTAGGGTGGGAGAAAACATTCAGTACTTC
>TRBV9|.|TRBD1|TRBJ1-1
CASSVGDRSWTEAFF
TGTGCCAGCAGCGTAGGGGACAGGTCTTGGACTGAAGCTTTCTTT
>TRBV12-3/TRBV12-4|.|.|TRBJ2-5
CASSFGGQETQYF
TGTGCCAGCAGTTTCGGGGGCCAAGAGACCCAGTACTTC
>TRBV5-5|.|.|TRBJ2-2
CASSLVTFTGELFF
TGTGCCAGCAGCTTGGTGACTTTCACCGGGGAGCTGTTTTTT
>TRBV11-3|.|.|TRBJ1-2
CASSLGSGNYGYTF
TGTGCCAGCAGCTTAGGGTCAGGAAACTATGGCTACACCTTC
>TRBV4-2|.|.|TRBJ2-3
CASSPLYSGSTDTQYF
TGTGCCAGCAGCCCGCTTTACAGTGGATCCACAGATACGCAGTATTTT
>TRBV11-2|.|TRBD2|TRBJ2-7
CASSLVSGRARYEQYF
TGTGCCAGCAGCTTAGTGAGCGGGAGGGCCAGGTACGAGCAGTACTTC
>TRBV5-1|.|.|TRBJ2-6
CASSLVLSGANVLTF
TGCGCCAGCAGCTTGGTCCTCTCTGGGGCCAACGTCCTGACTTTC
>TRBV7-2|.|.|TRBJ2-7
CASSLVRTGGESYEQYF
TGTGCCAGCAGCTTAGTACGAACGGGGGGCGAATCCTACGAGCAGTACTTC
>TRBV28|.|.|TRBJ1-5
CASKRDHQPQHF
TGTGCCAGCAAGAGGGATCATCAGCCCCAGCATTTT
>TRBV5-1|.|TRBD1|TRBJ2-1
CASSLGQTGYNEQFF
TGCGCCAGCAGCTTAGGCCAGACAGGGTACAATGAGCAGTTCTTC
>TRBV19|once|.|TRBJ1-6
CASSIAEGPPLHF
TGTGCCAGTAGTATCGCGGAGGGTCCACCCCTCCACTTT
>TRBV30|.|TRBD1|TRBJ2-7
CAWGGTGAYEQYF
TGTGCCTGGGGTGGGACAGGGGCCTACGAGCAGTACTTC